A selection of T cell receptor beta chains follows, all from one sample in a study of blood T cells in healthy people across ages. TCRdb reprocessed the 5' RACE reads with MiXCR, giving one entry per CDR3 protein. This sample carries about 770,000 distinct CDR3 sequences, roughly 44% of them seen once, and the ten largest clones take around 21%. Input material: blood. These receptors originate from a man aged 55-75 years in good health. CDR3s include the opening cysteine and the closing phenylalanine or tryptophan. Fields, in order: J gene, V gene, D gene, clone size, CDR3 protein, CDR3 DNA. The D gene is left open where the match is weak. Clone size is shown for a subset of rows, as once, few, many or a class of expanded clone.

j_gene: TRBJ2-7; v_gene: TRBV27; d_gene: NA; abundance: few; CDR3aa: CASSLRGGLFYEQYF; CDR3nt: TGTGCCAGCAGCCTAAGGGGCGGACTTTTCTACGAGCAGTACTTC
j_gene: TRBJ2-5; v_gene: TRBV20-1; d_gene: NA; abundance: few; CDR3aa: CSARDWRAGSYKETQYF; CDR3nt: TGCAGTGCTAGAGATTGGAGGGCGGGGAGTTATAAAGAGACCCAGTACTTC
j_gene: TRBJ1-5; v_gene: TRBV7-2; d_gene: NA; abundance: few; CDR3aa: CASSFHRSNQPQHF; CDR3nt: TGTGCCAGCAGCTTCCACAGGTCAAATCAGCCCCAGCATTTT
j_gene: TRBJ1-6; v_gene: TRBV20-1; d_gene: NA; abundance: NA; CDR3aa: CSARDDRRGNNSPLHF; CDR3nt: TGCAGTGCTAGAGATGACCGCAGGGGTAATAATTCACCCCTCCACTTT
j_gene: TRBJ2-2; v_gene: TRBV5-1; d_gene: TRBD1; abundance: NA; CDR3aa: CASGQEHTGELFF; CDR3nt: TGCGCCAGCGGACAGGAGCACACCGGGGAGCTGTTTTTT
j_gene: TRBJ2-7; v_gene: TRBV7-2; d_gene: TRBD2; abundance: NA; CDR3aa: CASSSSSGGHYNEQYF; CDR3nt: TGTGCCAGCAGCTCCAGTAGCGGGGGGCATTACAATGAGCAGTACTTC
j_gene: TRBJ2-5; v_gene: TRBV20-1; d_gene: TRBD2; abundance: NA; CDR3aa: CSAEAGENQETQYF; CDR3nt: TGCAGTGCCGAAGCGGGAGAAAACCAAGAGACCCAGTACTTC
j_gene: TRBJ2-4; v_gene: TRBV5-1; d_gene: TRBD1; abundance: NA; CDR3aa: CASGTRDRGPVQYF; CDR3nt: TGCGCCAGCGGCACTCGGGACAGGGGGCCCGTTCAGTACTTC
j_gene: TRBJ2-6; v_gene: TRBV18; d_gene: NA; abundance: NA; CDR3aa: CASSPGEWSYVLTF; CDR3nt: TGTGCCAGCTCCCCCGGTGAGTGGTCCTACGTCCTGACTTTC
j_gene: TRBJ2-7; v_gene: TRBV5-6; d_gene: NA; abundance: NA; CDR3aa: CASSLGGLNHEQYF; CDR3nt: TGTGCCAGCAGCTTAGGGGGACTTAACCACGAGCAGTACTTC
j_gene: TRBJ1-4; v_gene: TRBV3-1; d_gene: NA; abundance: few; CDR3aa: CASSQERGGEKLFF; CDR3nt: TGTGCCAGCAGCCAAGAAAGGGGTGGGGAAAAACTGTTTTTT
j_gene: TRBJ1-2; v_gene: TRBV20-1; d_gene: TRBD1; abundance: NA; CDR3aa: CSASVSGTGGGGYTF; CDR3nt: TGCAGTGCTAGCGTCTCCGGGACAGGGGGCGGTGGCTACACCTTC
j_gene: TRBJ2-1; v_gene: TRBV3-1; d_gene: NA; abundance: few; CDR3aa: CASSPAWRGVDNEQFF; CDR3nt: TGTGCCAGCAGCCCTGCCTGGAGAGGGGTTGACAATGAGCAGTTCTTC
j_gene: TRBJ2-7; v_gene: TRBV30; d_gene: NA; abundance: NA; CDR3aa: CAWRPTKTGEQYF; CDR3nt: TGTGCCTGGAGGCCTACCAAGACGGGCGAGCAGTACTTC